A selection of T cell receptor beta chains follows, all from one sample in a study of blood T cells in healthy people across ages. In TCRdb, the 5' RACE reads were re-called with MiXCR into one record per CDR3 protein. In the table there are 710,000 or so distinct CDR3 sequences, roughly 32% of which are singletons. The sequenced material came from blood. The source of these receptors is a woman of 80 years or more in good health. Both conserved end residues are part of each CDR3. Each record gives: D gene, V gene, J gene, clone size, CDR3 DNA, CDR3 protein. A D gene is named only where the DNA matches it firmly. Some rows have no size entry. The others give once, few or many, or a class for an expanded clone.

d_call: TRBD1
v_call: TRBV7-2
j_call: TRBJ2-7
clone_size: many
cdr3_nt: TGTGCCAGCAGCTCTTACAGGGGGCCCTCCTACGAGCAGTACTTC
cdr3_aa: CASSSYRGPSYEQYF

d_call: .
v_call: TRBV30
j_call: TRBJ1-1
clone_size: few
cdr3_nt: TGTGCCTGGAGGGGGTTTGGGAATGTACCTGAAGCTTTCTTT
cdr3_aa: CAWRGFGNVPEAFF

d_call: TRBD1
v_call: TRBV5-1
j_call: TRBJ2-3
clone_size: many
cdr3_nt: TGCGCCAGCAGCTTTGACAGGGTCACAGATACGCAGTATTTT
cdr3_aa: CASSFDRVTDTQYF

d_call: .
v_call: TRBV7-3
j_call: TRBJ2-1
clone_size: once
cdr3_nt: TGTGCCAGCAGCTTCACCCTGAACAATGAGCAGTTCTTC
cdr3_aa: CASSFTLNNEQFF

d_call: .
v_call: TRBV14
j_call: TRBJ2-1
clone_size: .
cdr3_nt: TGTGCCAGCGGCCAAGTTGGGCGGGACGGAAACAATGAGCAGTTCTTC
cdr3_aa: CASGQVGRDGNNEQFF

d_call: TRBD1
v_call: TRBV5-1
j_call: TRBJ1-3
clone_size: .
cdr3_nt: TGCGCCAGCAGCCCCCTGGGACAGGGGACTGGAAACACCATATATTTT
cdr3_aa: CASSPLGQGTGNTIYF

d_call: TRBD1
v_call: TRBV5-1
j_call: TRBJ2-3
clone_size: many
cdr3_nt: TGCGCCAGCAGCGGAGGGACAGGGCCCACAGATACGCAGTATTTT
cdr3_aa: CASSGGTGPTDTQYF

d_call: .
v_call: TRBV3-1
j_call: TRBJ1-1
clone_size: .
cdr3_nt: TGTGCCAGCAGCCATATGACCGGGACTGAAGGTTTCTTT
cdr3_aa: CASSHMTGTEGFF

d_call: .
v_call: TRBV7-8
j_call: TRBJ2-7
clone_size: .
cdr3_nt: TGTGCCAGCAGCTTACCTGACAATGAGCAGTACTTC
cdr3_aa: CASSLPDNEQYF

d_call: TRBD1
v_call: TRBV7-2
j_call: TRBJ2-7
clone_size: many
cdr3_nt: TGTGCCAGCAGCTCCATAGGGGACAGAGCCTACGAGCAGTACTTC
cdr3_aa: CASSSIGDRAYEQYF

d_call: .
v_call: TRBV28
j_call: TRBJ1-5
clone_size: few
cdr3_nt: TGTGCCAGCAGTTTACCAGGGTACAATCAGCCCCAGCATTTT
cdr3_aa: CASSLPGYNQPQHF

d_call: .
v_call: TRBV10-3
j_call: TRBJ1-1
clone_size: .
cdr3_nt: TGTGCCATCACGGACTCGACGGGGTACACTGAAGCTTTCTTT
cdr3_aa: CAITDSTGYTEAFF

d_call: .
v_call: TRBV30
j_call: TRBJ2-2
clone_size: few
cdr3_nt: TGTGCCTGGAGTCCCAACACCGGGGAGCTGTTTTTT
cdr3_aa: CAWSPNTGELFF

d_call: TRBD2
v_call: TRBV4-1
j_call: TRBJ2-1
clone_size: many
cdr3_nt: TGCGCCAGCAGCCAAGAATCGGGACTAGCGGGCAATGAGCAGTTCTTC
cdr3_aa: CASSQESGLAGNEQFF

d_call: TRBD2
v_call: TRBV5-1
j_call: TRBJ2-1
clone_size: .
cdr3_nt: TGCGCCAGCAGCGGAGGGTTACTAGCGGCGAAAGGCAATGAGCAGTTCTTC
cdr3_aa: CASSGGLLAAKGNEQFF